A selection of T cell receptor beta chains follows, all from one sample in a study of CD8 T cells in Susac syndrome. TCRdb redid the calling of the immunoSEQ multiplex PCR reads with MiXCR, one entry per CDR3 protein. This sample has about 180,000 distinct CDR3 sequences, with 85% to 95% found just once. Sequenced: CD4+ T cells from PBMCs. The receptor source for this set is a human donor with Susac syndrome. CDR3s include the opening cysteine and the closing phenylalanine or tryptophan. D genes are given only for firm matches. Part of the rows lack a size; the others show once, few, many or a class for expanded clones.

v_gene	d_gene	abundance	j_gene	CDR3nt	CDR3aa
TRBV29-1	TRBD1	.	TRBJ2-3	TGCAGCGTTGAGGGCAGGGGGAGCACAGATACGCAGTATTTT	CSVEGRGSTDTQYF
TRBV20-1	TRBD1	.	TRBJ1-2	TGCAGTGCTGACGGACAGGGCCGGGGGGGCTACACCTTC	CSADGQGRGGYTF
TRBV10-3	.	.	TRBJ1-6	TGTGCCATCAGTGAAATAGGGGAAGTCCCCCTCCACTTT	CAISEIGEVPLHF
TRBV6-2/TRBV6-3	.	.	TRBJ2-6	TGTGCCAGCAGATCTATGGGCTCTGGGGCCAACGTCCTGACTTTC	CASRSMGSGANVLTF
TRBV14	.	.	TRBJ1-2	TGTGCCAGCAGCTCGGGATTGAAAAGGGGCTACACCTTC	CASSSGLKRGYTF
TRBV6-1	.	.	TRBJ2-3	TGTGCCAGCAGGCACAGTCAGCCAGATACGCAGTATTTT	CASRHSQPDTQYF
TRBV2	.	.	TRBJ1-5	TGTGCCAGCAGTGAAGACAGGGTCGCATTCAGCAATCAGCCCCAGCATTTT	CASSEDRVAFSNQPQHF
TRBV20-1	.	.	TRBJ1-1	TGCAGTGCCGCTGGTGGTGGGGGCTCCGGAGGGGGCACTGAAGCTTTCTTT	CSAAGGGGSGGGTEAFF
TRBV10-3	.	.	TRBJ2-1	TGTGCCATCAGTGAGTCTATGGAGCAGTTCTTC	CAISESMEQFF
TRBV12-3/TRBV12-4	TRBD1	.	TRBJ1-5	TGTGCCAGCAGTTTCCTACAGGGGGCCTATCAGCCCCAGCATTTT	CASSFLQGAYQPQHF
TRBV6-5	.	.	TRBJ2-6	TGTGCCAGCAGTTTTAACAGGAACCCTTACTCTGGGGCCAACGTCCTGACTTTC	CASSFNRNPYSGANVLTF
TRBV20-1	.	.	TRBJ1-5	TGCAGTGCTAGAGAGGGGATTCAGCCCCAGCATTTT	CSAREGIQPQHF
TRBV12-3/TRBV12-4	.	.	TRBJ2-1	TGTGCCAGCAGGAAACAGAAGAACAATGAGCAGTTCTTC	CASRKQKNNEQFF
TRBV29-1	.	.	TRBJ2-1	TGCAGCGCCCAGGACCGGAGCTCCTACAATGAGCAGTTCTTC	CSAQDRSSYNEQFF
TRBV7-2	TRBD1	.	TRBJ1-2	TGTGCCAGCAGCTTAAGCTCAGGGGGCGCGTGGGGCTACACCTTC	CASSLSSGGAWGYTF
TRBV6-2/TRBV6-3	.	.	TRBJ2-7	TGTGCCAGCACTCTTACGGGCCAGCGGATCTCCTACGAGCAGTACTTC	CASTLTGQRISYEQYF
TRBV5-1	.	.	TRBJ1-5	TGCGCCAGCAGCCCGGGTCAGGATGGGCAGCCCCAGCATTTT	CASSPGQDGQPQHF
TRBV11-2	TRBD2	.	TRBJ2-1	TGTGCCAGCAGCTTAAGGGTAGCGGGGGGTAAATACAATGAGCAGTTCTTC	CASSLRVAGGKYNEQFF
TRBV3-1	.	once	TRBJ1-5	TGTGCCAGCAGCCAAGATGCGTATCAGCCCCAGCATTTT	CASSQDAYQPQHF
TRBV3-1	.	.	TRBJ1-1	TGTGCCAGCAGCCAAGATATTCTGTCCCTTGAAGCTTTCTTT	CASSQDILSLEAFF
TRBV2	.	.	TRBJ1-6	TGTGCCAGCAGTACTTCTAGACAGAACTATAATTCACCCCTCCACTTT	CASSTSRQNYNSPLHF
TRBV9	TRBD1	.	TRBJ2-4	TGTGCCAGCAGCGTAGGAGACAGGGGCGTTGGCAAAAACATTCAGTACTTC	CASSVGDRGVGKNIQYF
TRBV6-5	TRBD1	.	TRBJ1-1	TGTGCCAGCTCCCCCCGGGACAGGTTCACTGAAGCTTTCTTT	CASSPRDRFTEAFF
TRBV9	.	.	TRBJ1-1	TGTGCCAGCAGCCCGAGGCCGGTAGACACTGAAGCTTTCTTT	CASSPRPVDTEAFF